Given below is one TCR beta chain in context. The sample belongs to a study of shared clonotypes between healthy human individuals. The authors distributed each subset's genomic DNA evenly over several immunoSEQ plates. TCRdb keeps only in-frame clones here, not all; method: immunoSEQ multiplex PCR. The repertoire holds fewer than 600,000 clones, with roughly 77% as singletons. V dropped 5 bases and J dropped 1 base, with 6 bases sitting between them. The CDR3 consists of 12 residues. CDR1 is SGHTS, CDR2 YDEGEE, per germline. The chain combines TRBV5-8 with TRBJ1-1; D is uncertain. What was sequenced was PBMCs. The receptor was derived from a woman aged 40 to 50 in good health. Some clones in this sample may be carry-over from other donors' samples. The CDR3 reads CASRHTNTEAFF. CDR3 sequence (DNA): TGTGCCAGCAGACATACGAACACTGAAGCTTTCTTT.